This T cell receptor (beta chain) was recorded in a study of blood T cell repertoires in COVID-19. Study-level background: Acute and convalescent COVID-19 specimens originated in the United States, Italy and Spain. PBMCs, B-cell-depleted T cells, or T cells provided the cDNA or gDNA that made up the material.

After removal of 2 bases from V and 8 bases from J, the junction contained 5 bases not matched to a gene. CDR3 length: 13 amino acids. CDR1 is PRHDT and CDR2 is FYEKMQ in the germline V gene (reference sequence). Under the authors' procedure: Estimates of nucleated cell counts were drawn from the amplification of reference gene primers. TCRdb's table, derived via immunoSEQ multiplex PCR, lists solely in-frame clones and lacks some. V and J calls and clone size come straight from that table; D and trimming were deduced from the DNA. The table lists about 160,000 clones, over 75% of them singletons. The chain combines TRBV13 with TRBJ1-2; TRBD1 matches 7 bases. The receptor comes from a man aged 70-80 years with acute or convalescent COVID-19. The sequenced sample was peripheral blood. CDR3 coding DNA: TGTGCCAGCAGCTTAAGGACAGGTCAGGGCTACACCTTC. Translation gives CASSLRTGQGYTF.